Listed below are T cell receptor beta chains from one sample, sequenced in a study of blood T cell repertoires in COVID-19. Libraries were prepared by immunoSEQ multiplex PCR; TCRdb keeps only in-frame clonotypes and omits some of them. The sample shows about 190,000 clones, roughly 80% of them seen only once. The sequencing input was peripheral blood. These receptors all come from a middle-aged man who had recovered from COVID-19. The CDR3 runs from the conserved cysteine through the conserved F or W. A D gene is named only where the DNA matches it firmly. Some rows have no size entry. The others give once, few or many, or a class for an expanded clone.

CDR3 protein	CDR3 DNA	clone size	V gene	D gene	J gene
CASSSLAGYEQYF	TGTGCCAGCAGTTCACTAGCGGGATACGAGCAGTACTTC	-	TRBV6-4	TRBD2	TRBJ2-7
CAIGDGDSSSYEQYF	TGTGCCATCGGGGATGGGGACAGTAGCTCCTACGAGCAGTACTTC	once	TRBV10-3	TRBD1	TRBJ2-7
CASSLGAGFPGELFF	TGCGCCAGCAGCTTGGGGGCAGGGTTCCCCGGGGAGCTGTTTTTT	once	TRBV5-1	-	TRBJ2-2
CASSPAYEQYF	TGTGCCAGCAGCCCGGCCTACGAGCAGTACTTC	-	TRBV7-6	-	TRBJ2-7
CASGLASGTSGPRTGELFF	TGTGCTAGTGGTTTGGCCTCCGGGACTAGCGGGCCACGAACCGGGGAGCTGTTTTTT	once	TRBV12-5	TRBD2	TRBJ2-2
CASSLAGGAQNTEAFF	TGCGCCAGCAGCTTGGCCGGGGGGGCACAGAACACTGAAGCTTTCTTT	-	TRBV5-1	-	TRBJ1-1
CASSSKRTALSGNTIYF	TGTGCCAGCAGTTCGAAACGGACAGCTCTCTCTGGAAACACCATATATTTT	-	TRBV25-1	-	TRBJ1-3
CASSLRTVTDTQYF	TGTGCCAGCAGCTTGCGGACTGTCACAGATACGCAGTATTTT	once	TRBV7-2	-	TRBJ2-3
CASSPLGRDYGYTF	TGTGCCAGCAGCCCCTTGGGCCGCGACTATGGCTACACCTTC	-	TRBV7-6	-	TRBJ1-2
CASSVGTGANYGYTF	TGTGCCAGCAGCGTAGGCACAGGGGCGAACTATGGCTACACCTTC	few	TRBV9	TRBD1	TRBJ1-2
CASSLFGGSNYGYTF	TGTGCCAGCAGCTTGTTCGGAGGTTCTAACTATGGCTACACCTTC	-	TRBV7-2	-	TRBJ1-2
CASSPGLAGALQYF	TGTGCCAGCAGTCCAGGGCTAGCGGGAGCGCTGCAGTACTTC	-	TRBV25-1	TRBD2	TRBJ2-7
CAWSVLAGSPLHF	TGTGCCTGGAGTGTACTAGCAGGTTCACCCCTCCACTTT	-	TRBV30	-	TRBJ1-6
CASSPGVAGNTIYF	TGTGCCAGCAGCCCAGGGGTGGCAGGAAACACCATATATTTT	few	TRBV28	-	TRBJ1-3
CATNDRAEEKLFF	TGTGCCACAAATGACAGGGCGGAGGAAAAACTGTTTTTT	-	TRBV27	TRBD1	TRBJ1-4
CASSLGETYGYTF	TGTGCCAGCAGTTTAGGAGAAACATATGGCTACACCTTC	many	TRBV28	-	TRBJ1-2